Detailed here is one T cell receptor beta chain. This entry is derived from a study of T cell responses to AZD1222 COVID-19 vaccine. Profiling relied on immunoSEQ multiplex PCR, and the TCRdb table lists in-frame clones only, not all of them. The data show over 130,000 clones, with more than 80% seen just once and roughly 7.6% held by the top ten. The source was peripheral blood, collected 28 days after the second dose of the MenACWY control vaccine. The clonotype was recovered from an adult who received the MenACWY meningococcal vaccine as a control.

The CDR3 DNA reads as TGTGCCAGCAGTGGCGGGGGGGCTGGCACCTACAATGAGCAGTTCTTC. As protein: CASSGGGAGTYNEQFF. The chain combines TRBV2 with TRBJ2-1, with TRBD2 matching over 9 bases. The CDR3 covers 16 residues. Germline CDR1 is SNHLY and CDR2 is FYNNEI. V lost 4 bases, J lost 2 bases, and 6 bases stayed unmatched.